Listed here are 15 T cell receptor beta chains from one sample, sequenced in a study of long-term antiretroviral therapy in people with HIV (dated by TCRdb to the early 2020s). Sequencing of the TRB variable region was done with the immunoSEQ hsTCRB v3.0 assay at survey level resolution. TCRdb took over this immuneACCESS table, retaining in-frame rearrangements with V and J assigned. Such tables are incomplete; in checked studies, under half of the missing clones stem from an unresolved V gene, and the remainder is unexplained. Present in this sample are around 15,000 clones, about 86% of which were seen just once. The top ten clones comprise 7% to 9% of the sample. The input for sequencing was unsorted PBMCs, taken 0.1 years after starting antiretroviral therapy. These receptors came from a young man with HIV.

The chain joins TRBV19 to TRBJ2-3; 9 bases fit TRBD2. This CDR3 spans 18 amino acids. V was pared by 3 bases and J by 4 bases, with 14 bases of the junction left unmatched. In germline, CDR1 is LNHDA, CDR2 SQIVND (reference sequence). The CDR3 DNA reads TGTGCCAGTAGTATGTTATTTCTGGCGGGAGGGCAAGCAGATACGCAGTATTTT. Translation gives CASSMLFLAGGQADTQYF.

The chain carries TRBV27 and TRBJ1-1; weak D call: TRBD1 (5 bases). Germline CDR1 is MNHEY and CDR2 is SMNVEV (reference sequence). This CDR3 region has 12 residues. Trimming pared 5 bases from V and 10 bases from J, leaving 14 bases between. The CDR3 reads CASSGVSGRAFF. In DNA, the CDR3 is TGTGCCAGCAGTGGGGTCTCGGGGCGAGCTTTCTTT.

This chain links TRBV7-9 with TRBJ2-5; D perhaps matches TRBD2 (7 bases). V dropped 2 bases and J dropped 1 base, with 11 bases sitting between them. The CDR3 is made up of 15 amino acids. The germline V gene has CDR1 SEHNR and CDR2 FQNEAQ (reference sequence). CDR3 loop: CASSLYGGAQETQYF. CDR3 coding DNA: TGTGCCAGCAGCTTATATGGGGGGGCCCAAGAGACCCAGTACTTC.

The chain recombines TRBV19 with TRBJ2-5, with D perhaps TRBD1 or TRBD2 (7 bases each). V gave up 5 bases and J gave up 2 bases, with 15 bases separating them. In germline, CDR1 is LNHDA, CDR2 SQIVND (reference sequence). The CDR3 runs to 15 residues. As DNA, the CDR3 is TGTGCCAGTAGTCCCAGGGGGGGGAATCAAGAGACCCAGTACTTC. This gives the protein CASSPRGGNQETQYF.

The J gene is TRBJ2-3, the V gene TRBV2; maybe TRBD2 (5 bases). Trimming took off 8 bases at V and 0 bases at J, with 9 bases between the two ends. There are 13 residues in the CDR3. The germline CDR1 and CDR2 sequences are SNHLY and FYNNEI. CDR3 in DNA: TGTGCCAGCCTGACGGGAAGCACAGATACGCAGTATTTT. Protein: CASLTGSTDTQYF.

The chain couples TRBV15 to TRBJ1-1; TRBD1 matches at 10 bases. This CDR3 has 15 amino acids. The V gene's germline CDR1 is LNHNV and CDR2 YYDKDF (reference sequence). V dropped 5 bases and J dropped 5; count of bases not matched to a gene: 8. The CDR3 reads CATSWGRTGGTEAFF. The CDR3, as DNA: TGTGCCACCAGCTGGGGGAGGACAGGGGGAACTGAAGCTTTCTTT.

This chain connects TRBV6-1 to TRBJ1-4; no firm D call. Trimming pared 7 bases from V and 14 bases from J, leaving 14 bases between. The CDR3 length is 11 residues. Germline values: CDR1 MNHNS, CDR2 SASEGT. This CDR3 reads CASNGEIGLFF. The CDR3 nucleotides are TGTGCCAGCAACGGGGAGATTGGGCTGTTTTTT.

The chain combines TRBV9 with TRBJ2-3; tentative D call: TRBD2 (6 bases). This CDR3 region has 14 residues. Deletions cut 0 bases from V and 3 bases from J, with 8 bases between. The V gene's germline CDR1 is SGDLS and CDR2 YYNGEE. CDR3 nucleotides: TGTGCCAGCAGCGTAGGCGGGGATACAGATACGCAGTATTTT. Amino acid sequence: CASSVGGDTDTQYF.

This chain uses TRBV28 with TRBJ2-7, with D perhaps matching TRBD2 (6 bases). Germline values: CDR1 MDHEN, CDR2 SYDVKM. The V gene lost 6 bases and the J gene lost 0 bases, with 18 bases spanning the gap. This CDR3 contains 16 residues. The CDR3 DNA sequence: TGTGCCAGCAGAGAAATGGGGGGAGTATACTCCTACGAGCAGTACTTC. Translated: CASREMGGVYSYEQYF.

This chain uses TRBV9 with TRBJ1-3; a weak D match, TRBD1 (5 bases). Trimming removed 4 bases from V and 6 bases from J, with 20 bases in between. Germline CDR1 reads SGDLS; CDR2 reads YYNGEE. The CDR3 runs 16 residues. The CDR3 loop is CASSPSGDGLENTIYF. The CDR3 DNA sequence: TGTGCCAGCAGCCCATCGGGGGACGGGCTGGAAAACACCATATATTTT.

V usage is TRBV6-6 and J usage is TRBJ1-2, with unresolved D. Germline CDR1 reads MNHNY; CDR2 reads SVGAGI (reference sequence). CDR3 size: 14 residues. V was shortened by 2 bases and J by 7 bases, with 14 bases between the two germline ends. The CDR3 DNA sequence: TGTGCCAGCAGTTACGCTTCTTCGAGGGTTGGCTACACCTTC. Protein: CASSYASSRVGYTF.

V usage is TRBV2 and J usage is TRBJ1-4; D is undetermined. The CDR3 runs 14 residues. V lost 6 bases, J lost 1 base, and 9 bases lay in between. CDR1 and CDR2 (germline): SNHLY, FYNNEI. The CDR3 DNA is TGTGCCAGCAGACCACACGAAACTAATGAAAAACTGTTTTTT. Protein sequence: CASRPHETNEKLFF. The full variable domain, in which reference TRBV2 and TRBJ1-4 provide the parts outside the CDR3, is EPEVTQTPSHQVTQMGQEVILRCVPISNHLYFYWYRQILGQKVEFLVSFYNNEISEKSEIFDDQFSVERPDGSNFTLKIRSTKLEDSAMYFCASRPHETNEKLFFGSGTQLSVL.

As DNA, the CDR3 is TGTGCCAGCAGCTTAGCCCATACCAACACTGAAGCTTTCTTT. Translated, it gives CASSLAHTNTEAFF. The rearrangement links TRBV7-9 to TRBJ1-1; no clear D. Trimming took 0 bases from V and 2 from J, leaving 7 bases between them. The CDR3 is 14 amino acids. Germline assignment: CDR1 SEHNR and CDR2 FQNEAQ (reference sequence).

This rearrangement joins TRBV27 to TRBJ2-1; no clear D gene. There are 9 residues in the CDR3. Germline V gives CDR1 MNHEY, CDR2 SMNVEV (reference sequence). DNA of the CDR3: TGTGACACAAACCAGGAGCAGTTCTTC. It is translated as CDTNQEQFF.

This clone has more than one count but fewer than ten. Distinct nucleotide sequences in the sample also encode this CDR3. The rearrangement uses TRBV19 and TRBJ2-1; D remains unclear. This CDR3 has 15 residues. Germline V gene data show CDR1 as LNHDA and CDR2 as SQIVND (reference sequence). V was shortened by 3 bases and J by 0 bases, with 9 bases between the two germline ends. CDR3 coding DNA: TGTGCCAGTAGTATCGACCGTAGCTCCTACAATGAGCAGTTCTTC. Its protein is CASSIDRSSYNEQFF.